This T cell receptor beta chain was recovered during a study of CD4 T cell repertoires in COVID-19 (dated by TCRdb to the early 2020s). Regarding the study in general: To analyze cross-reactivity, CFSE-low cells were expanded with IL-2 for 10 days and then labeled again and restimulated with spike proteins from other coronaviruses. The study characterized naturally processed CD4+ T cell responses to SARS-CoV-2 spike and nucleoprotein in COVID-19-recovered individuals, using TCR Vbeta sequencing to assess clonal composition. Subset-level TCR Vbeta repertoire analysis of SARS-CoV-2-reactive T cells was performed in three recovered individuals. Results and caveats for the whole study, not just this receptor: Between roughly 6 and 26% of SARS-CoV-2 clonotypes were also detected in SARS-CoV and/or HKU1 spike-stimulated secondary cultures, consistent with cross-reactivity. Several of the most expanded SARS-CoV-2-reactive clonotypes were found to be shared between two or all three memory subsets, suggesting intraclonal diversification.

The sample's time point label is to be understood as: sample from a COVID-19-recovered individual after infection. The donors were patients who had gone through COVID-19 ranging from mild to severe and had recovered. Memory T cell samples that were not cultured were sequenced immediately after ex vivo isolation. CD4+ total memory, central memory, effector memory and circulating T follicular helper cells were isolated from peripheral blood mononuclear cells. The library came from the immunoSEQ multiplex PCR assay. Per the source publication's procedure: The Chao-Jaccard similarity index and the number of shared clonotypes were used to measure repertoire overlap between subsets. What TCRdb holds here is the immuneACCESS table cut down to in-frame rearrangements. Part of the clones is not present; checked against another copy, under half of the missing clones reflect an unresolved V gene, and the others are unexplained. V, J and clone size derive from that table, while D and trimming were established from the DNA sequence. The sample table holds tens of thousands of clones, of which roughly 80% were seen once. The biggest ten clones account for 0.5% to 0.6% of the sample.

Trimming costs V 3 bases and J 5 bases, and their ends lie 11 bases apart. The cysteine opens and the phenylalanine closes a CDR3 of 14 amino acids. The CDR3 DNA has 42 bases and is translated from base 1. CDR1 and CDR2 are read off the germline V gene as ENHRY and SYGVKD. Concerning this clone itself: Its antigen is unknown. Per-base quality was not reported, and no clone a single base away is much larger than it.

This receptor was obtained from a human donor who had COVID-19. The chain is encoded by TRBV10-3 joined to TRBJ2-1; a tentative D call is TRBD1 (6 bases match). This sample comprised CD4+ T cells from peripheral blood, obtained after recovery from COVID-19. The CDR3 protein sequence reads: CAISDDRHNNEQFF. The DNA reads TGTGCCATCAGTGATGACAGGCACAACAATGAGCAGTTCTTC.